These 28 T cell receptor beta chains came from one sample sequenced in a study of breast tumors, draining lymph nodes, adjacent tissues. Via MiXCR, TCRdb re-called the multiplex PCR reads, giving one row per CDR3 protein. Of 100,000 to 150,000 distinct CDR3 sequences in the sample, approximately 20% were seen once. Breast cancer patients provided tissue from their axillary draining lymph nodes. Sequences were obtained from axillary lymph node tissue. These receptors were collected from a female donor with breast cancer. Some clones in this sample may be carry-over from other donors' samples.

This clonotype was found many times. This chain links TRBV15 with TRBJ2-7; D remains ambiguous. This CDR3 is built from 12 residues. The germline gives CDR1 LNHNV, CDR2 YYDKDF (reference sequence). Trimming removed 1 base at V and 3 bases at J, with 4 bases between. The CDR3 DNA is TGTGCCACCAGCAGAGGTGGCTACGAGCAGTACTTC. It yields the protein CATSRGGYEQYF.

As to this clonotype: This sequence may be a read error, since a much larger clone differs from it by one base. This chain links TRBV7-9 with TRBJ2-3, with 10 bases matching TRBD2. Looked up from germline, CDR1 is SEHNR and CDR2 is FQNEAQ (reference sequence). The CDR3 contains 16 residues. The CDR3 sequence: CATSHPSGGFTDTRYF. The CDR3 region has the DNA TGTGCCACCAGTCATCCTAGCGGGGGATTCACAGATACGCGGTATTTT.

With respect to this clonotype: A much bigger clone sits one base away, suggesting this may be a read error. The CDR3 DNA is TGCGGTGCTAGCCCATTCGGACAGGGAAATCCCTACGAGCAGTACTTC. Encoded protein: CGASPFGQGNPYEQYF. This sequence joins TRBV20-1 and TRBJ2-7; 8 nucleotides line up with TRBD1. This CDR3 region has 16 residues. CDR1 is DFQATT and CDR2 is SNEGSKA in the germline V gene (reference sequence).

This clonotype was detected ten times or more. The CDR3 bases are TGTGCCAGCAGCTTAGACCTCTGGCCACCAGGGGACCACTCCAATGAGCAGTTCTTC. Translation: CASSLDLWPPGDHSNEQFF. The V call is TRBV7-9, the J call TRBJ2-1, with a weak D call TRBD1 (6 bases). The germline CDR1 and CDR2 sequences are SEHNR and FQNEAQ (reference sequence). Trimming removed 1 base from V and 6 bases from J, with 25 bases in between. This CDR3 has 19 amino acids.

The sample holds many counts of this clonotype. CDR3: CSVNLAGGGEQYF. DNA for the CDR3: TGCAGCGTCAATTTAGCGGGAGGGGGCGAGCAGTACTTC. The rearrangement uses TRBV29-1 and TRBJ2-7; 11 positions agree with TRBD2. J gave up 6 bases and V 6 bases, and 7 bases lay outside the gene matches. Germline assignment: CDR1 SQVTM and CDR2 ANQGSEA. The CDR3 has 13 amino acids.

Notes on this clonotype: This may be a read error, as it is one base from a much larger clone. V and J are TRBV28 and TRBJ1-6; TRBD1 might be the D (6 bases). Germline V CDR1 and CDR2: MDHEN, SYDVKM. The CDR3 covers 14 residues. DNA of the CDR3: TGTGCCAGCAGTCCGGGGGCCAGGAATTCACCCCCCCACTTT. Translation: CASSPGARNSPPHF.

This clonotype has a count of ten or more. This sequence joins TRBV4-1 and TRBJ1-4; 11 positions match TRBD1. Germline CDR1 and CDR2: MGHRA and YSYEKL. The CDR3 length is 16 residues. The trim removed 2 bases at V and 5 bases at J, leaving 4 bases unmatched. The DNA for the CDR3 is TGCGCCAGCAGCCAACCGGACAGGGGGCGAAATGAAAAACTGTTTTTT. Protein product: CASSQPDRGRNEKLFF.

The chain links TRBV5-6 to TRBJ1-3, with D hard to call. The CDR3 has 17 amino acids. V lost 4 bases, J lost 2 bases, and 19 bases lay in between. CDR1 and CDR2 (germline): SGHDT, YYEEEE. The CDR3, as DNA: TGTGCCAGCAGCGGAGTGGTCGGGAATCGCGCTGGAAACACCATATATTTT. It codes for CASSGVVGNRAGNTIYF.

A note on this clonotype: Since a much larger clone is just one base distant, this may be a read error. V is TRBV7-9 and J is TRBJ2-3; 7 bases line up with TRBD1. The germline gives CDR1 SEHNR, CDR2 FQNEAQ (reference sequence). V gave up 1 base and J gave up 5 bases; unmatched junction bases: 6. This CDR3 has 15 amino acids. The CDR3 region has the DNA TGTGCCAGCAGCTTAGGACAGGGTCGCATAGATACGCAGTATTTT. As protein: CASSLGQGRIDTQYF.

Worth noting for this clonotype: This clone may be a read error of a much larger clone one base away. The rearrangement links TRBV14 to TRBJ2-7, with 10 bases that match TRBD2. The germline gives CDR1 SGHDN, CDR2 FVKESK. V trimming: 8 bases; J trimming: 9 bases; junction bases outside the gene matches: 16. The CDR3 consists of 15 residues. The CDR3 DNA follows: TGTGCCAGCCGGCGATCTAGCGGGAGTCCGTGGGTGCAGTACTTC. Protein sequence: CASRRSSGSPWVQYF. Together with reference TRBV14 and TRBJ2-7, the CDR3 gives the full variable domain: EAGVTQFPSHSVIEKGQTVTLRCDPISGHDNLYWYRRVMGKEIKFLLHFVKESKQDESGMPNNRFLAERTGGTYSTLKVQPAELEDSGVYFCASRRSSGSPWVQYFGPGTRLTVT.

The chain joins TRBV28 to TRBJ1-5; TRBD1 matches at 7 bases. Germline V gives CDR1 MDHEN, CDR2 SYDVKM. The length of the CDR3 is 14 residues. Trimming removed 2 bases from V and 7 bases from J; junction bases left unmatched: 5. This CDR3 is CASSLGRGGQPQHF. CDR3 coding DNA: TGTGCCAGCAGTTTAGGCAGGGGGGGACAGCCCCAGCATTTT.

The sample holds many counts of this clonotype. The chain recombines TRBV5-4 with TRBJ2-3; no clear D gene. Germline V lookup: CDR1 SGHNT, CDR2 YYREEE (reference sequence). The CDR3 loop spans 15 amino acids. V shed 4 bases and J shed 2 bases, with 14 bases lying between them. CDR3: CASSPAGYHTDTQYF. The CDR3 region has the DNA TGTGCCAGCAGCCCGGCAGGCTACCACACAGATACGCAGTATTTT.

Of note for this clonotype: One base away lies a much larger clone, so this may be a sequencing read error. The rearrangement links TRBV10-3 to TRBJ2-2, with 7 bases identical to TRBD2. The CDR3 totals 15 residues. Germline V CDR1 and CDR2: ENHRY, SYGVKD. The CDR3 DNA sequence: TGTGCCATCGGTGACGTCGGGGGGTCCACCGGGGAGCTGTTTTTT. It specifies CAIGDVGGSTGELFF.

This clonotype was counted many times. The chain joins TRBV29-1 to TRBJ2-1, with 11 bases fitting TRBD2. The CDR3 sequence is 16 residues long. Germline V gives CDR1 SQVTM, CDR2 ANQGSEA. With 3 bases clipped from V and 3 bases from J, the junction kept 7 bases outside the gene matches. The CDR3 nucleotides read TGCAGCGTTGAGCGACTAGCGGGACGGATCTACAATGAGCAGTTCTTC. This gives the protein CSVERLAGRIYNEQFF.

This clonotype was counted at least ten times. The V gene is TRBV20-1, the J gene TRBJ1-2, with no clear D. Per the germline V gene, CDR1 is DFQATT and CDR2 is SNEGSKA (reference sequence). The ends were cut back, 5 bases at V and 4 bases at J, with 23 bases in the middle. The CDR3 has 16 amino acids. The CDR3 coding sequence is TGCAGTGCTCTACGGGGAGCGTCGTCTTTATCCTATGGCTACACCTTC. It yields the protein CSALRGASSLSYGYTF.

This clonotype appeared many times. The CDR3 reads CASSLAGQGRSPLHF. The CDR3 DNA follows: TGCGCCAGCAGCTTGGCGGGACAGGGCCGCTCACCCCTCCACTTT. The chain recombines TRBV5-1 with TRBJ1-6, with 9 bases identical to TRBD1. The CDR3 length is 15 residues. Trimming cost V 0 bases and J 10 bases; bases outside gene matches: 5. The germline V gene encodes CDR1 SGHRS and CDR2 YFSETQ. Looking up the rest from reference TRBV5-1 and TRBJ1-6 gives the full variable domain: KAGVTQTPRYLIKTRGQQVTLSCSPISGHRSVSWYQQTPGQGLQFLFEYFSETQRNKGNFPGRFSGRQFSNSRSEMNVSTLELGDSALYLCASSLAGQGRSPLHFGNGTRLTVT.

As DNA, the CDR3 is TGTGCCAGCAGTTCACCACTCAGGGATCGGTACTTC. Translation gives CASSSPLRDRYF. The chain joins TRBV28 to TRBJ2-7, with D maybe TRBD1 (5 bases). The germline gives CDR1 MDHEN, CDR2 SYDVKM. This CDR3 has 12 amino acids. Trimming cost V 4 bases and J 12 bases, with 16 bases left between them. Variable domain in full (rest from reference TRBV28 and TRBJ2-7): DVKVTQSSRYLVKRTGEKVFLECVQDMDHENMFWYRQDPGLGLRLIYFSYDVKMKEKGDIPEGYSVSREKKERFSLILESASTNQTSMYLCASSSPLRDRYFGPGTRLTVT.

Regarding this clonotype: A much larger clone differs from this one at a single base, so this may be a read error. The gene calls are TRBV18 and TRBJ2-5, with D perhaps matching TRBD2 (5 bases). Germline CDR1 reads KGHSH; CDR2 reads LQKENI. The CDR3 spans 14 residues. The CDR3 region has the DNA TGTGCCAGCTCTCAAAGGGCAACGGAGGAGACCCAGCACTTC. This codes for CASSQRATEETQHF.

To note about this clonotype: One base away lies a much larger clone, so this may be a sequencing read error. The missing conserved phenylalanine or tryptophan at the end of this CDR3 makes a read error likely. The chain links TRBV3-1 to TRBJ2-7; 9 bases agree with TRBD1. Germline loops: CDR1 LGHDT, CDR2 YNNKEL (reference sequence). With V trimmed by 1 base and J by 6 bases, 4 bases remained unmatched. This CDR3 is 14 amino acids long. The CDR3 DNA is TGTGCCAGCAGCCAAGGGGGACAGGGTGGCGAGCAGTACTCC. Residues: CASSQGGQGGEQYS.

Of note for this clonotype: A read error may explain this, as a much larger clone is one base away. The chain has TRBV3-1 and TRBJ1-2, with D unresolved. Germline-derived CDR1 and CDR2 are LGHDT and YNNKEL (reference sequence). CDR3 size: 13 residues. The DNA for the CDR3 is TGTGCCAGCAGCCAATCCGGGCACTATGGCCACACCTTC. Protein sequence: CASSQSGHYGHTF.

This clonotype was seen many times. The rearrangement uses TRBV5-1 and TRBJ2-1; possibly TRBD2 for D (6 bases). V shed 2 bases and J shed 4 bases, with 13 bases lying between them. CDR3 length equals 15 residues. Germline CDR1 and CDR2: SGHRS and YFSETQ. This CDR3 reads CASSFGGMRYNEQFF. The CDR3 bases are TGCGCCAGCAGCTTTGGCGGGATGAGGTACAATGAGCAGTTCTTC.

In its sample, this clonotype was seen many times. In DNA form, the CDR3 reads TGCGCCAGCAGCTTGACGGGAACCACAGATACGCAGTATTTT. This gives the protein CASSLTGTTDTQYF. The V gene is TRBV5-1, the J gene TRBJ2-3; a weak D match, TRBD2 (5 bases). V lost 1 base and J lost 2, with 8 bases in between. In germline, CDR1 is SGHRS, CDR2 YFSETQ. The CDR3 is made up of 14 amino acids.

This clonotype was seen at least ten times. The chain couples TRBV20-1 to TRBJ2-7, with TRBD2 matching 10 bases. The germline gives CDR1 DFQATT, CDR2 SNEGSKA (reference sequence). This CDR3 has 12 amino acids. Germline trimming cut 3 bases from V and 13 bases from J; bases unmatched to any gene: 9. The CDR3 here is CSARSTSGAHYF. CDR3 bases: TGCAGTGCTAGGTCCACTAGCGGGGCGCACTACTTC.

This clonotype was detected only a few times. The DNA of the CDR3 is TGTGCCAGCAGCTTGGACAGCCGCTCCTACGAGCAGTACTTC. Encoded protein: CASSLDSRSYEQYF. This chain connects TRBV5-4 to TRBJ2-7; D is unresolved. Germline V gene lookup returns CDR1 SGHNT and CDR2 YYREEE (reference sequence). This CDR3 contains 14 residues. Trimming pared 0 bases from V and 0 bases from J, leaving 7 bases between.

There are many counts of this clonotype. The genes are TRBV6-1 and TRBJ2-3; D possibly matches TRBD1 or TRBD2 (5 bases each). Looked up from germline, CDR1 is MNHNS and CDR2 is SASEGT. CDR3 length: 12 amino acids. Trimming stripped 4 bases from V and 9 bases from J, with 11 bases between. CDR3 residues: CASSAERGTQYF. The DNA for the CDR3 is TGTGCCAGCAGTGCGGAGAGGGGCACGCAGTATTTT.

The sample holds many counts of this clonotype. The V call is TRBV11-3, the J call TRBJ2-5; possibly TRBD1 for D (6 bases). The CDR3 spans 12 residues. Between the trimmed V and J ends, which lost 4 bases and 3 bases, there was a span of 6 bases. Per germline, CDR1 SGHNT and CDR2 YENEEA. CDR3 protein: CASSSGEETQYF. The CDR3 bases are TGTGCCAGCAGCTCAGGGGAAGAGACCCAGTACTTC.

The chain combines TRBV5-6 with TRBJ2-5; the D is unclear. V shed 4 bases and J shed 3 bases, with 16 bases lying between them. CDR3 length: 15 residues. In germline, CDR1 is SGHDT, CDR2 YYEEEE. The CDR3 DNA reads TGTGCCAGCAGCCCGATTGGACGGGCCGAAGAGACCCAGTACTTC. Translating it yields CASSPIGRAEETQYF.

The chain is built from TRBV18 and TRBJ2-1, with D unresolved. Germline values: CDR1 KGHSH, CDR2 LQKENI. This CDR3 is built from 13 residues. The V end lost 0 bases, the J end lost 7 bases, and 7 bases lay between the germline ends. CDR3 sequence (DNA): TGTGCCAGCTCACCACCTAGTTCTAATGAGCAGTTCTTC. This sequence encodes CASSPPSSNEQFF.